The sequence of this T cell receptor (beta chain) was determined in a study of T cells in Graves' hyperthyroidism and ophthalmopathy. Study details: Peripheral blood was taken when the disease was first diagnosed, before any treatment began.

This clonotype was seen many times. This CDR3 region has 11 residues. Between the trimmed V and J ends, which lost 8 bases and 4 bases, there was a span of 8 bases. CDR1 and CDR2 from the germline V gene are MDHEN and SYDVKM. TCR beta CDR3 regions were amplified from RNA. Initially, a first-round RT-PCR of the TCR CDR3 employed the HTBI primer set. TCRdb recomputed calls from the multiplex PCR reads with MiXCR, one row per CDR3 protein. The sample consists of hundreds of thousands of distinct CDR3 sequences, approximately 17% of them appearing once. V usage is TRBV28 and J usage is TRBJ1-2; D not resolved. The TCR sequence derives from a woman younger than 35 with Graves' ophthalmopathy. What was sequenced was blood. Here the CDR3 DNA reads TGTGCCAGCTCGGTTGGCTATGGCTACACCTTC. The encoded protein is CASSVGYGYTF.